This T cell receptor (beta chain) stems from a study of Ad26.COV2.S vaccination and SARS-CoV-2 variants. Clones were sequenced by immunoSEQ multiplex PCR, and TCRdb holds only the in-frame ones, with some missing. The table includes hundreds of thousands of clones, about 89% detected once. Regarding treatment: 15 to 20 received Ad26.COV2.S at low or high dose, single or two shots; 5 received placebo; per-sample allocation not given. Specimen acquisition occurred on day 63 following the initial vaccine or placebo injection. Worth noting for this clone: Antigen specificity is unknown.

V shed 0 bases, J shed 4 bases, and the junction held 3 bases outside the gene matches. The CDR3 runs 15 residues. The V gene's germline CDR1 is LGHDT and CDR2 YNNKEL (reference sequence). Whole-study findings and limits: Similar non-spike TCR breadth was observed in recipients of vaccine and of placebo. Compared with placebo recipients, vaccine recipients had higher spike-specific TCR breadth.

This TCR was recovered from a person between 18 and 60 years old who received the Ad26.COV2.S COVID-19 vaccine or a placebo. This chain links TRBV3-1 (or the pseudogene TRBV3-2) with TRBJ2-1; 7 positions agree with TRBD2. The sample was peripheral blood, taken in a trial of Ad26.COV2.S vaccine versus placebo. CDR3 residues: CASSQDSGGYNEQFF. In DNA, the CDR3 is TGTGCCAGCAGCCAAGATTCGGGGGGATACAATGAGCAGTTCTTC.